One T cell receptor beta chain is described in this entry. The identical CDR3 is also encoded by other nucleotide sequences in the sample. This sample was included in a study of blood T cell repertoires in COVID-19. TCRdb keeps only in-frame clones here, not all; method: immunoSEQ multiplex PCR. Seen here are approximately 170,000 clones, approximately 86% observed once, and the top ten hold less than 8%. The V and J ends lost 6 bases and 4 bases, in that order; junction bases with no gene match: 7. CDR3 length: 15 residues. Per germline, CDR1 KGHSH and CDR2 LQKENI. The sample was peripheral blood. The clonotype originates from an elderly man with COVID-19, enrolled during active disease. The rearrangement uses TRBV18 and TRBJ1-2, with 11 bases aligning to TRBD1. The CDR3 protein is CASSPGTGGVYGYTF. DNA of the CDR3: TGTGCCAGCTCCCCCGGGACAGGGGGTGTCTATGGCTACACCTTC.